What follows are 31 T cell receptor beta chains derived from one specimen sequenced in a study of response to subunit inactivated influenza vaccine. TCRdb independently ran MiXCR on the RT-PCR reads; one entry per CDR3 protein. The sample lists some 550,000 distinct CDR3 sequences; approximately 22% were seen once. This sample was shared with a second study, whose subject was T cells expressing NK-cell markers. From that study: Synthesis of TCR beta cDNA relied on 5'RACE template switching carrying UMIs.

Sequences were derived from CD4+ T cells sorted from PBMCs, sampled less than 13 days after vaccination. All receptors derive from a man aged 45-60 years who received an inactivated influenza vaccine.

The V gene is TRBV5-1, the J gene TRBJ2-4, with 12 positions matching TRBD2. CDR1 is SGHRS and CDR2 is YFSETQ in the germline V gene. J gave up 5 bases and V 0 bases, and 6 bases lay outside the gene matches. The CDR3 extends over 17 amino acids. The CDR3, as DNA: TGCGCCAGCAGCTTGGGTGGACTAGCGGGGACGCAAAACATTCAGTACTTC. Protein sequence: CASSLGGLAGTQNIQYF. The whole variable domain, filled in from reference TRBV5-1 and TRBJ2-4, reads KAGVTQTPRYLIKTRGQQVTLSCSPISGHRSVSWYQQTPGQGLQFLFEYFSETQRNKGNFPGRFSGRQFSNSRSEMNVSTLELGDSALYLCASSLGGLAGTQNIQYFGAGTRLSVL.

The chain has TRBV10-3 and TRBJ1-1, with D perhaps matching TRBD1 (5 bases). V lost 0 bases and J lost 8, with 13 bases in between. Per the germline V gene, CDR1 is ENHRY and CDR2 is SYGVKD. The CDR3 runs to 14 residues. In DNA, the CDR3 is TGTGCCATCAGTGAGTCGGGCAGGGAAGAAGAAGCTTTCTTT. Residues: CAISESGREEEAFF.

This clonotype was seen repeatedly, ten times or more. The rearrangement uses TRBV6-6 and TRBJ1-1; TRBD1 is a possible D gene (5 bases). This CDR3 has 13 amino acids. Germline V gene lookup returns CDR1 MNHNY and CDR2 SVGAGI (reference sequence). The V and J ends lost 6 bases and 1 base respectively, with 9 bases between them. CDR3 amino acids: CASSDRPNTEAFF. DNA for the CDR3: TGTGCCAGCAGCGACAGACCGAACACTGAAGCTTTCTTT.

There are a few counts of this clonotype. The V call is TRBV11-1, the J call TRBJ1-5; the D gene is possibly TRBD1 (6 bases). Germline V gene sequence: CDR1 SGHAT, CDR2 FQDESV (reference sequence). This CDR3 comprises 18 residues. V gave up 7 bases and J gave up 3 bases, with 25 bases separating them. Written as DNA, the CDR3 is TGTGCCAGCATGAAGGGTCTCGGGGACACCATCGACAATCAGCCCCAGCATTTT. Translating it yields CASMKGLGDTIDNQPQHF.

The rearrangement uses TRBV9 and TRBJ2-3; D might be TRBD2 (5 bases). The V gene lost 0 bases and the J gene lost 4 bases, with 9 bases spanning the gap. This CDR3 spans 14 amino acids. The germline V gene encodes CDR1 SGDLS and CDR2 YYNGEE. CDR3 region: CASSVATRADTQYF. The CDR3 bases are TGTGCCAGCAGCGTAGCTACTAGGGCAGATACGCAGTATTTT.

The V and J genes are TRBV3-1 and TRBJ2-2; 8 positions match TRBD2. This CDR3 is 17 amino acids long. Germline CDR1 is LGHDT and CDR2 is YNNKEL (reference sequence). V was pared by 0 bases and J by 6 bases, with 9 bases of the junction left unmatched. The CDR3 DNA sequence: TGTGCCAGCAGCCAAGATAGACGGCTAGCGGGTCCCGGGGAGCTGTTTTTT. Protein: CASSQDRRLAGPGELFF.

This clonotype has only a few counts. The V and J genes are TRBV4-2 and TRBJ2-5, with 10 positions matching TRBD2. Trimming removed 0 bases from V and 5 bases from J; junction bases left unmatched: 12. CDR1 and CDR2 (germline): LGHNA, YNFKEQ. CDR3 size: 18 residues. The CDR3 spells CASSQEGLGTSGEETQYF. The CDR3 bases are TGTGCCAGCAGCCAAGAAGGTCTTGGTACTAGCGGGGAGGAGACCCAGTACTTC.

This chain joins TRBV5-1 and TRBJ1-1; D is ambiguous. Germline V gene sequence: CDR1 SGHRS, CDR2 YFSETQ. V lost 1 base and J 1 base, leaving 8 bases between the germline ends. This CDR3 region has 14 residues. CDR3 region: CASSLWSENTEAFF. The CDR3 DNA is TGCGCCAGCAGCTTGTGGTCTGAGAACACTGAAGCTTTCTTT.

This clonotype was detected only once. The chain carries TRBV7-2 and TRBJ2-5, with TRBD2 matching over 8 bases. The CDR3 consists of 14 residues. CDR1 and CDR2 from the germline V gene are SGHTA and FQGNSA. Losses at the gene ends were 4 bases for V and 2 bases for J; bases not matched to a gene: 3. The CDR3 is CASSSSGPQETQYF. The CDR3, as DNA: TGTGCCAGCAGCTCTAGCGGGCCTCAAGAGACCCAGTACTTC.

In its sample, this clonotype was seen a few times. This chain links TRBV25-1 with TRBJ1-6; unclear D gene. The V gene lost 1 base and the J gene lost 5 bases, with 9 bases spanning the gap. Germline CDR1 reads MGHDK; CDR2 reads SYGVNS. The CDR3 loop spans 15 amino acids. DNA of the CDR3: TGTGCCAGCAGTGAATCTGGCAGAAATAATTCACCCCTCCACTTT. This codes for CASSESGRNNSPLHF.

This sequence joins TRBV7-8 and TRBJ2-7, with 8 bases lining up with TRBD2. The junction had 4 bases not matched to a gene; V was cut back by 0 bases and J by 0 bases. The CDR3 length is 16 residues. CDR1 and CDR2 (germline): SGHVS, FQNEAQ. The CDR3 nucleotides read TGTGCCAGCAGCTTAGCGGGTCGGGGGGGCTCCTACGAGCAGTACTTC. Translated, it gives CASSLAGRGGSYEQYF.

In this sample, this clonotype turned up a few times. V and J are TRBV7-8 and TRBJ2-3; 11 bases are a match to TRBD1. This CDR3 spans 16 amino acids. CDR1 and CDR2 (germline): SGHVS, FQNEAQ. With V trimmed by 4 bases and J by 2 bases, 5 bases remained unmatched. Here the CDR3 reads CASSSRDRGVTDTQYF. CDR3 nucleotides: TGTGCCAGCAGCTCCCGGGACAGGGGGGTCACAGATACGCAGTATTTT.

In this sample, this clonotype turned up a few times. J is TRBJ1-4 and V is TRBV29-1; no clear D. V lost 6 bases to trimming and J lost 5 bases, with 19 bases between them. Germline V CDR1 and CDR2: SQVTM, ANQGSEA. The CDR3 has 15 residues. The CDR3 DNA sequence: TGCAGCGTCCGTTCACCGGGAAGCAAGAATGAAAAACTGTTTTTT. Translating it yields CSVRSPGSKNEKLFF.

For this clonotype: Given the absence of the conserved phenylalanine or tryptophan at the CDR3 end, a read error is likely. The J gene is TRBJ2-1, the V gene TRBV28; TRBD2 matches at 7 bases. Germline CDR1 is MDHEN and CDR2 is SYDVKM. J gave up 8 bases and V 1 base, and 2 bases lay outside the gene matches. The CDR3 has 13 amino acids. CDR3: CASSLLGGHEQFL. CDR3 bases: TGTGCCAGCAGTTTATTGGGAGGGCATGAGCAGTTCTTA.

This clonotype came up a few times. This chain's CDR3 is CASSPLGLAGISSSYNEQFF. The CDR3 DNA reads TGTGCCAGCAGTCCCCTCGGACTAGCGGGCATTAGCAGCTCCTACAATGAGCAGTTCTTC. The V call is TRBV12-3 or TRBV12-4, the J call TRBJ2-1, with 11 bases aligning to TRBD2. V shed 5 bases and J 0 bases; nucleotides not matched to a gene: 15. The CDR3 has 20 amino acids.

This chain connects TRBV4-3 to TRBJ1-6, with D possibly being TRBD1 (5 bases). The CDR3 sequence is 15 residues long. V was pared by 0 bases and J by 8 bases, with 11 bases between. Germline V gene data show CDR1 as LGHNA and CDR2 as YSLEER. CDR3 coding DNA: TGCGCCAGCAGCCAAGATGGGGGGAGTTATTCACCCCTCCACTTT. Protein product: CASSQDGGSYSPLHF.

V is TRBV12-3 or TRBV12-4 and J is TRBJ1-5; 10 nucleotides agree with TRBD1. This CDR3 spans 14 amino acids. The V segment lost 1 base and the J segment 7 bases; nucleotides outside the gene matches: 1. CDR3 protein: CASSLGDRGQPQHF. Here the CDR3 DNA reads TGTGCCAGCAGTTTAGGGGACAGGGGCCAGCCCCAGCATTTT.

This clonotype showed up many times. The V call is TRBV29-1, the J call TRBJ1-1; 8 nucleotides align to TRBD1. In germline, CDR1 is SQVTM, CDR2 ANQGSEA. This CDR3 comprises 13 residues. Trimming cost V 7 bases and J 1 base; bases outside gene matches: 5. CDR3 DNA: TGCAGCGCTAGGACAGGGCAGAACACTGAAGCTTTCTTT. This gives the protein CSARTGQNTEAFF.

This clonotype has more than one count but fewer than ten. This CDR3 is CASSLSGKWTDTQYF. CDR3 bases: TGCGCCAGCAGCTTGTCTGGGAAGTGGACAGATACGCAGTATTTT. This chain connects TRBV5-1 to TRBJ2-3; D not resolved. This CDR3 has 15 residues. CDR1 and CDR2 (germline): SGHRS, YFSETQ. Trimming shortened V by 1 base and J by 3 bases, and 12 bases separated the two germline ends. Based on the CDR3 plus reference TRBV5-1 and TRBJ2-3, the full variable domain is KAGVTQTPRYLIKTRGQQVTLSCSPISGHRSVSWYQQTPGQGLQFLFEYFSETQRNKGNFPGRFSGRQFSNSRSEMNVSTLELGDSALYLCASSLSGKWTDTQYFGPGTRLTVL.

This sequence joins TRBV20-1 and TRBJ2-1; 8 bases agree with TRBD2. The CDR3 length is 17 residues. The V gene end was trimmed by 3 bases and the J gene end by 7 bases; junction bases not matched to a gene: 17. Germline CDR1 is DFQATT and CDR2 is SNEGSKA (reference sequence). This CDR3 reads CSARDSRVAGGGNEQFF. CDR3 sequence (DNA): TGCAGTGCTAGGGACTCGCGTGTGGCGGGAGGTGGGAATGAGCAGTTCTTC.

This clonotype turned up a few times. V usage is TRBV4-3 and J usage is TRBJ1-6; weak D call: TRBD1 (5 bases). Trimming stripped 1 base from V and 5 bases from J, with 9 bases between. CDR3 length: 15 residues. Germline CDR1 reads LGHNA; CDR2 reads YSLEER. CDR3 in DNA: TGCGCCAGCAGCCAAGTCTCCAGGGATAATTCACCCCTCCACTTT. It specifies CASSQVSRDNSPLHF.

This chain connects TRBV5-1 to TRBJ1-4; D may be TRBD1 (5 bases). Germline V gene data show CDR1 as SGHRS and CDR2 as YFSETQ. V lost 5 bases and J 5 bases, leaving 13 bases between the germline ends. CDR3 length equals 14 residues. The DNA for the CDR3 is TGCGCCAGCAGACCTCAGGGATGGAATGAAAAACTGTTTTTT. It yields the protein CASRPQGWNEKLFF. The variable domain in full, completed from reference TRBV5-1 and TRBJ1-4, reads KAGVTQTPRYLIKTRGQQVTLSCSPISGHRSVSWYQQTPGQGLQFLFEYFSETQRNKGNFPGRFSGRQFSNSRSEMNVSTLELGDSALYLCASRPQGWNEKLFFGSGTQLSVL.

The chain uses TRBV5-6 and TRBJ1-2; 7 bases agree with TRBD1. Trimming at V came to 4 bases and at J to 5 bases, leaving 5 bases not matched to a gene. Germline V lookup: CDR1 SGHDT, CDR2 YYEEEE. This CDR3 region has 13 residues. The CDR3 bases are TGTGCCAGCAGCGGGACAGAATCTTATGGCTACACCTTC. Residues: CASSGTESYGYTF.

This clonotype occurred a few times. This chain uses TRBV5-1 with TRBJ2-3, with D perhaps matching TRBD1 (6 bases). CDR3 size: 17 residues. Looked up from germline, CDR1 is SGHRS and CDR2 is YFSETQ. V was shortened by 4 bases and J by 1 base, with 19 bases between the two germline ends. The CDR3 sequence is CASSLLGQPGRTDTQYF. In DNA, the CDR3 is TGCGCCAGCAGCCTACTTGGACAGCCGGGCCGCACAGATACGCAGTATTTT.

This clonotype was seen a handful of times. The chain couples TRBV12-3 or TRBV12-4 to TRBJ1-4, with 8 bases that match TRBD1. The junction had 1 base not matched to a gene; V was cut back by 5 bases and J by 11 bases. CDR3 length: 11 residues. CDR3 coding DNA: TGTGCCAGCAGTAACAGGGGGAAACTGTTTTTT. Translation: CASSNRGKLFF.

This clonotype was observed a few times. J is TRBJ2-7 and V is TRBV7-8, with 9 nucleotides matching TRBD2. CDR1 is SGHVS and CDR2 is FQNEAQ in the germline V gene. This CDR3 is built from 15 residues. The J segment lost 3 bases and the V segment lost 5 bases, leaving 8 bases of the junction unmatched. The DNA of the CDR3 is TGTGCCAGCAGCCCCACCGCGGGAGGGTACTACGAGCAGTACTTC. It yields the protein CASSPTAGGYYEQYF.

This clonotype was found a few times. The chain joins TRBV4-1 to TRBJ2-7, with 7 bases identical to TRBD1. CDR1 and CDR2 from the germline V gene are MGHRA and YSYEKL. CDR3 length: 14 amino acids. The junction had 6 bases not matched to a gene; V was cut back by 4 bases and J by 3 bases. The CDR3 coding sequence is TGCGCCAGCAGCCCTCCGGGACAGTTCTACGAGCAGTACTTC. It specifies CASSPPGQFYEQYF.

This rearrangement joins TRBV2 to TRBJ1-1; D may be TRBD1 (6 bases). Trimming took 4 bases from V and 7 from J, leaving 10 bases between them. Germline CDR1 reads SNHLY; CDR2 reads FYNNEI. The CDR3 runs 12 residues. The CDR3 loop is CASSGDISEAFF. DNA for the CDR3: TGTGCCAGCAGTGGGGACATAAGTGAAGCTTTCTTT.

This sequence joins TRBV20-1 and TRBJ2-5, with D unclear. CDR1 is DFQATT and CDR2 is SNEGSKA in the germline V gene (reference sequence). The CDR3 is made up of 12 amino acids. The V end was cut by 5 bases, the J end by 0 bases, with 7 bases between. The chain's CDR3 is CSAVTYQETQYF. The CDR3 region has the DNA TGCAGTGCTGTTACGTACCAAGAGACCCAGTACTTC.

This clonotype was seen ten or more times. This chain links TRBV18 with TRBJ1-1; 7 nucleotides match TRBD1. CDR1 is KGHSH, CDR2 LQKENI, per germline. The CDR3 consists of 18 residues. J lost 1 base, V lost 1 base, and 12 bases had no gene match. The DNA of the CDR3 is TGTGCCAGCTCACCACGAATAACCGCGGGACAGCCGAACACTGAAGCTTTCTTT. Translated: CASSPRITAGQPNTEAFF.

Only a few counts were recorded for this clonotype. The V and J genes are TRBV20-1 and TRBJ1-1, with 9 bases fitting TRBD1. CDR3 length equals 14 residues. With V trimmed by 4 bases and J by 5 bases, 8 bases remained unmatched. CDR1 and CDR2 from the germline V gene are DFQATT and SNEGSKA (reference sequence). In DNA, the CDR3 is TGCAGTGCTACCCGGACAGGGGATGGTACTGAAGCTTTCTTT. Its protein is CSATRTGDGTEAFF.